This T cell receptor beta chain was sequenced during a study of CD8+ T cells in alopecia areata. Extracted from the samples, RNA was reverse transcribed into cDNA to serve as the sequencing template. Libraries were prepared by immunoSEQ multiplex PCR; TCRdb keeps only in-frame clonotypes and omits some of them. This table holds 95,000 to 110,000 clones, roughly 89% found once. CDR3 size: 16 residues. Trimming at V came to 5 bases and at J to 4 bases, leaving 7 bases not matched to a gene. Per the germline V gene, CDR1 is SGHVS and CDR2 is FQNEAQ. Treatment noted: oral pan-JAK inhibitor, 5-10 mg twice daily.

This TCR was recovered from a human donor with alopecia areata. The chain combines TRBV7-8 with TRBJ2-5; 13 bases line up with TRBD2. The sequences come from CD8+ T cells sorted from blood, collected at week 24, from a patient treated with tofacitinib. The CDR3 nucleotides read TGTGCCAGCAGCAACGGACTAGCGGGGGCTGGAGAGACCCAGTACTTC. The encoded protein is CASSNGLAGAGETQYF.